The rows below give T cell receptor beta chains drawn from one sample of a study of T cells after yellow fever vaccination. Each CDR3 protein is one row after TCRdb ran MiXCR on the 5' RACE reads. The sample carries around 550,000 distinct CDR3 sequences, under 25% recorded once. The specimen was PBMCs, collected 15 days after the yellow fever booster vaccination. The source is a man in his thirties or forties who received the YFV17D yellow fever vaccine. Both conserved end residues are part of each CDR3. D genes are given only for firm matches. Clone size is shown for a subset of rows, as once, few, many or a class of expanded clone.

TRBV4-1	-	TRBJ1-1	-	CASSQELVGATEAFF	TGCGCCAGCAGCCAAGAGTTAGTGGGGGCCACTGAAGCTTTCTTT
TRBV10-3	TRBD1	TRBJ2-5	-	CAISAQQGRETQYF	TGTGCCATCAGTGCGCAACAGGGGAGAGAGACCCAGTACTTC
TRBV5-5	-	TRBJ2-7	few	CASSVQYEQYF	TGTGCCAGCAGCGTACAGTACGAGCAGTACTTC
TRBV18	TRBD2	TRBJ2-1	few	CASSPPGTSRNNEQFF	TGTGCCAGCTCACCACCGGGGACTAGCAGGAACAATGAGCAGTTCTTC
TRBV4-2	-	TRBJ1-6	-	CASSQADDGRSPLHF	TGTGCCAGCAGCCAGGCCGATGATGGGAGGTCACCCCTCCACTTT
TRBV29-1	TRBD1	TRBJ2-4	many	CSGQDRDGAKNIQYF	TGCAGCGGCCAGGACAGGGACGGAGCCAAAAACATTCAGTACTTC
TRBV20-1	-	TRBJ2-5	-	CSASKSAVETQYF	TGCAGTGCTAGCAAGAGCGCGGTAGAGACCCAGTACTTC
TRBV27	-	TRBJ2-7	few	CASSFARDSYEQYF	TGTGCCAGCAGTTTCGCCAGGGACTCCTACGAGCAGTACTTC
TRBV7-8	-	TRBJ2-2	-	CASILTRGTGELFF	TGTGCCAGCATCTTAACCAGGGGAACCGGGGAGCTGTTTTTT
TRBV5-1	-	TRBJ2-3	few	CASSSDLDTQYF	TGCGCCAGCAGCTCGGATCTGGATACGCAGTATTTT
TRBV4-3	TRBD2	TRBJ2-3	-	CASSQGAGGSTDTQYF	TGCGCCAGCAGCCAAGGTGCGGGAGGGAGCACAGATACGCAGTATTTT
TRBV3-1	-	TRBJ2-7	few	CASSQAGSSYEQYF	TGTGCCAGCAGCCAGGCCGGTAGCTCCTACGAGCAGTACTTC
TRBV12-3/TRBV12-4	-	TRBJ2-3	-	CASSQNPGADTQYF	TGTGCCAGCAGTCAAAACCCAGGAGCAGATACGCAGTATTTT
TRBV9	-	TRBJ2-2	-	CASSVAGMGTGELFF	TGTGCCAGCAGCGTAGCCGGGATGGGAACCGGGGAGCTGTTTTTT
TRBV14	-	TRBJ1-1	-	CASTLGRSTEAFF	TGTGCCAGCACCTTAGGACGGTCAACTGAAGCTTTCTTT
TRBV7-8	TRBD2	TRBJ2-7	-	CASSLQSSGSAYEQYF	TGTGCCAGCAGCTTACAGTCTAGCGGGAGTGCCTACGAGCAGTACTTC
TRBV6-2/TRBV6-3	-	TRBJ2-3	few	CASRVRGGTDTQYF	TGTGCCAGCAGGGTCAGGGGGGGCACAGATACGCAGTATTTT
TRBV27	TRBD2	TRBJ2-3	few	CASGNLGTSVADTQYF	TGTGCCAGCGGGAACCTCGGGACTAGCGTAGCAGATACGCAGTATTTT
TRBV24-1	-	TRBJ2-1	-	CATNRAGYNEQFF	TGTGCCACCAACCGCGCGGGATACAATGAGCAGTTCTTC
TRBV7-2	TRBD2	TRBJ2-2	-	CASSLQPSGSGTGELFF	TGTGCCAGCAGCCTACAACCTAGCGGGAGCGGCACCGGGGAGCTGTTTTTT